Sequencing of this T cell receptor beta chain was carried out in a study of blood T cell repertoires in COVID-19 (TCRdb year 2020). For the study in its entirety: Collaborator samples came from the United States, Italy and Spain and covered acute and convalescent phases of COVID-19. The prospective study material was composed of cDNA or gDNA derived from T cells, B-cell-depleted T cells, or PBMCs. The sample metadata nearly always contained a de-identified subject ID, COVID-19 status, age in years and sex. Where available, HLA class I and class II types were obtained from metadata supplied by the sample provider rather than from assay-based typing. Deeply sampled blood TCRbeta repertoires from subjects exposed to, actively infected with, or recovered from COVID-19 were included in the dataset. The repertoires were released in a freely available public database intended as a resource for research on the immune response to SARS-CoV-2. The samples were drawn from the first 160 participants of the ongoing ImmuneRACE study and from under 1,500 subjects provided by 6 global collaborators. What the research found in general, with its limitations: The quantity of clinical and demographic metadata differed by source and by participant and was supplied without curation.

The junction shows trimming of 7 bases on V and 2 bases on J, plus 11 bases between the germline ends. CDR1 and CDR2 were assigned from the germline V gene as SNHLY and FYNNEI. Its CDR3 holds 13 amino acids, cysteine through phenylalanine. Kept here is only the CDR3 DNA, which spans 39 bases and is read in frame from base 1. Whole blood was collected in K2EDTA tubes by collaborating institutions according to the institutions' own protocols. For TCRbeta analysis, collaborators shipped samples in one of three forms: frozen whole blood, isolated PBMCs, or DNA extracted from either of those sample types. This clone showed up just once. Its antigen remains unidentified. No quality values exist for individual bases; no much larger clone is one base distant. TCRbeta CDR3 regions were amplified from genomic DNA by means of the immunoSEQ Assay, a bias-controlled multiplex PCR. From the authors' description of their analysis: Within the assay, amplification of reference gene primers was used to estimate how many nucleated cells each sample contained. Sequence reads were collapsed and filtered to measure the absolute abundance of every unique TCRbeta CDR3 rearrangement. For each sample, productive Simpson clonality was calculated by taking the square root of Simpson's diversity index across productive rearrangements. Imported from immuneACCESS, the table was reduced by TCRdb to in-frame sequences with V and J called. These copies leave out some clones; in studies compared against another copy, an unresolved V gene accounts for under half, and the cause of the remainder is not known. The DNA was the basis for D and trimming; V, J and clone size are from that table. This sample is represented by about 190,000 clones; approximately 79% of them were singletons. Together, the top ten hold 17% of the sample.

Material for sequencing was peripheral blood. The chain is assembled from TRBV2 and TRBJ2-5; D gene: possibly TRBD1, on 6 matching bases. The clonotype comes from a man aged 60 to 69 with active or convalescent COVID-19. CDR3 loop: CASKRDIQETQYF. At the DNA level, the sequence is TGTGCCAGCAAACGGGACATACAAGAGACCCAGTACTTC.